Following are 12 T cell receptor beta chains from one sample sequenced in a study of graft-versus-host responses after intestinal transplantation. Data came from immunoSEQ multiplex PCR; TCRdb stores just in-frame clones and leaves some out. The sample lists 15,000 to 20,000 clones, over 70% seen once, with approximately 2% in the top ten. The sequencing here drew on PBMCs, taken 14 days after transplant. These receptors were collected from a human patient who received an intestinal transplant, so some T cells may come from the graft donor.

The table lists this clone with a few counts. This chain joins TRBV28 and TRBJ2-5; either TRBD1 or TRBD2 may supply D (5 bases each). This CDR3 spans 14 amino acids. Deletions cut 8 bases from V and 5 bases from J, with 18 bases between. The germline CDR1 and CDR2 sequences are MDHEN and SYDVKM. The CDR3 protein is CASARTPGRETQYF. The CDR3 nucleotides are TGTGCCAGCGCCAGGACTCCGGGGCGGGAGACCCAGTACTTC. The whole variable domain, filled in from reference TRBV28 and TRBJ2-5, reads DVKVTQSSRYLVKRTGEKVFLECVQDMDHENMFWYRQDPGLGLRLIYFSYDVKMKEKGDIPEGYSVSREKKERFSLILESASTNQTSMYLCASARTPGRETQYFGPGTRLLVL.

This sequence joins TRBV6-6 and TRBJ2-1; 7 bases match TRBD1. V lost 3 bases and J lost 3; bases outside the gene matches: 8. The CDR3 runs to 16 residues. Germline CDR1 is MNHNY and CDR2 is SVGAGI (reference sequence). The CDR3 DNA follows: TGTGCCAGCAGTTATCTTCAACAGGGGAGCTACAATGAGCAGTTCTTC. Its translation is CASSYLQQGSYNEQFF.

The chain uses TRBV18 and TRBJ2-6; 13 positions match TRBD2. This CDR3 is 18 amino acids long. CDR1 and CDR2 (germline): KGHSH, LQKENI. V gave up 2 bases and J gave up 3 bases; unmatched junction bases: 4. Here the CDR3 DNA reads TGTGCCAGCTCACCAGAACTAGCGGGGGGGCGTGGGGCCAACGTCCTGACTTTC. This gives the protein CASSPELAGGRGANVLTF.

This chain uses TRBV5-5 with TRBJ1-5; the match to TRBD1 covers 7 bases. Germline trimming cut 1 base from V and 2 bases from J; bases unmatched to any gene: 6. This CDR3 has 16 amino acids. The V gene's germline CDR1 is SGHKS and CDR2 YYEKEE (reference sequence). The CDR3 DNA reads TGTGCCAGCAGCTTGAGAACAGGGGTGGGCAATCAGCCCCAGCATTTT. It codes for CASSLRTGVGNQPQHF.

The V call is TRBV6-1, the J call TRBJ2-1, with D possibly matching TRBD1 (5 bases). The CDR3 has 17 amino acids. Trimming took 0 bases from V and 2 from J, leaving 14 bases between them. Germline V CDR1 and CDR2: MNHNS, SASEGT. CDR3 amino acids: CASSEARHRKAYNEQFF. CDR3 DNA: TGTGCCAGCAGTGAAGCGCGGCACAGGAAGGCCTACAATGAGCAGTTCTTC.

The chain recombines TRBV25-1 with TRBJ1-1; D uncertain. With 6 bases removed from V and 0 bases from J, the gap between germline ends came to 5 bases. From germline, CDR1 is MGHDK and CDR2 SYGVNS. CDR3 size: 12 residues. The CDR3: CASSQMNTEAFF. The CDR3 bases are TGTGCCAGCAGCCAGATGAACACTGAAGCTTTCTTT.

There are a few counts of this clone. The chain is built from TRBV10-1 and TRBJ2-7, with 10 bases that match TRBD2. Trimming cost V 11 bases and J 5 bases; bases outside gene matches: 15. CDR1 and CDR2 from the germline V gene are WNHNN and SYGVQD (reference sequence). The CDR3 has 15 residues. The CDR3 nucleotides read TGCGCCGGCCATGGGGAGCGGGAGGGCCTGAACGAGCAGTACTTC. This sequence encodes CAGHGEREGLNEQYF.

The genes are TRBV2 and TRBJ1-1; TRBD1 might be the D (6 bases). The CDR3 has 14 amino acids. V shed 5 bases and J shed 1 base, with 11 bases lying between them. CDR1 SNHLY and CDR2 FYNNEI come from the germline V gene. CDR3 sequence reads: CASSYRRGNTEAFF. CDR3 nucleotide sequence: TGTGCCAGCAGTTATCGCAGGGGGAACACTGAAGCTTTCTTT.

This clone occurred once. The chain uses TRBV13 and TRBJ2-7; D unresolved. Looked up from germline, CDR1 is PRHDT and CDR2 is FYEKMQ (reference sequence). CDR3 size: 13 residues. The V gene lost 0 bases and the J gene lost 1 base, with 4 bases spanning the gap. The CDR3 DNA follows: TGTGCCAGCAGCTTAGGGAGTTCCTACGAGCAGTACTTC. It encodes CASSLGSSYEQYF.

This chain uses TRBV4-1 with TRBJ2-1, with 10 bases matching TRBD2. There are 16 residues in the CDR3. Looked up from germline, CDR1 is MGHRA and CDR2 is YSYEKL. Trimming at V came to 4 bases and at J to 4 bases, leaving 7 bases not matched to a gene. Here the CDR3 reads CASSRLAGGGYNEQFF. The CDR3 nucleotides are TGCGCCAGCAGCCGGTTAGCGGGAGGTGGTTACAATGAGCAGTTCTTC.

The CDR3 is CASTITPSGGLLNQETQYF. DNA of the CDR3: TGTGCCAGCACAATAACTCCTAGCGGGGGGCTTTTAAACCAAGAGACCCAGTACTTC. The chain carries TRBV21-1 and TRBJ2-5; the table's D call, TRBD2, was not checked against the DNA. TRBV21-1 is designated a pseudogene. CDR3 size: 19 residues.

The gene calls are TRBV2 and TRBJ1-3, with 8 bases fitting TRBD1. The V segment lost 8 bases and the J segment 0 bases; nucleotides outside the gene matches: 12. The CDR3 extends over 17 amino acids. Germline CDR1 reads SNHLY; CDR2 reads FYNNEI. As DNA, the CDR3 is TGTGCCAGCTTTGGACAGGGAAGATGGAGCTCTGGAAACACCATATATTTT. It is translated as CASFGQGRWSSGNTIYF.